These 28 T cell receptor beta chains share one sample of origin, sequenced in a study of T-cell memory formation after mild COVID-19. MiXCR, applied by TCRdb to the 5' RACE reads, yields one record per CDR3 protein. Here the sample spans 220,000 or so distinct CDR3 sequences, around 9.5% being singletons. Input material: PBMCs or a T cell subset sorted from them (not recorded which). These receptors all come from a man in his late teens or twenties who had mild COVID-19 (a few samples of this study predate the infection). Cell type and time point are not known.

This clonotype was detected only a few times. The rearrangement uses TRBV12-3 or TRBV12-4 and TRBJ1-2; 8 nucleotides match TRBD1. This CDR3 is built from 15 residues. Trimming at V came to 4 bases and at J to 1 base, leaving 5 bases not matched to a gene. The DNA for the CDR3 is TGTGCCAGCAGTTCCCGACAGGGGTATAACTATGGCTACACCTTC. It is translated as CASSSRQGYNYGYTF.

This clonotype has only a few counts. The chain employs TRBV7-2 and TRBJ2-3; TRBD1 or TRBD2 may be the D gene (5 bases each). This CDR3 has 15 residues. The V end lost 1 base, the J end lost 1 base, and 9 bases lay between the germline ends. CDR1 SGHTA and CDR2 FQGNSA come from the germline V gene. CDR3 in DNA: TGTGCCAGCAGCTTAGGAGGGGATCGCACAGATACGCAGTATTTT. Protein: CASSLGGDRTDTQYF.

This clonotype was detected a few times. The gene calls are TRBV6-6 and TRBJ1-5; unclear D gene. This CDR3 is built from 14 residues. V was cut by 4 bases and J by 0 bases, with 7 bases left in between. Germline V gene data show CDR1 as MNHNY and CDR2 as SVGAGI (reference sequence). The CDR3 loop reads CASSSFYSNQPQHF. CDR3 sequence (DNA): TGTGCCAGCAGTTCCTTCTATAGCAATCAGCCCCAGCATTTT.

CDR3 nucleotide sequence: TGTGCCGGAGGACTAGCGGGGGGCGAGCAGTTCTTC. This translates into CAGGLAGGEQFF. This chain uses TRBV6-6 with TRBJ2-1; 14 bases fit TRBD2. This CDR3 is 12 amino acids long. Germline-derived CDR1 and CDR2 are MNHNY and SVGAGI (reference sequence). The V segment lost 11 bases and the J segment 10 bases; nucleotides outside the gene matches: 4.

Only a few counts were recorded for this clonotype. The chain couples TRBV2 to TRBJ1-4; D remains ambiguous. Germline CDR1 and CDR2: SNHLY and FYNNEI. CDR3 size: 13 residues. V dropped 7 bases and J dropped 4 bases, with 10 bases sitting between them. For the CDR3, the DNA is TGTGCCAGCACGGCGGACCTTAATGAAAAACTGTTTTTT. It encodes CASTADLNEKLFF. The full variable domain, in which reference TRBV2 and TRBJ1-4 provide the parts outside the CDR3, is EPEVTQTPSHQVTQMGQEVILRCVPISNHLYFYWYRQILGQKVEFLVSFYNNEISEKSEIFDDQFSVERPDGSNFTLKIRSTKLEDSAMYFCASTADLNEKLFFGSGTQLSVL.

This chain joins TRBV29-1 and TRBJ1-1, with unresolved D. This CDR3 contains 12 residues. Trimming took off 0 bases at V and 7 bases at J, with 9 bases between the two ends. Germline V CDR1 and CDR2: SQVTM, ANQGSEA. CDR3 residues: CSVEENSDEAFF. The CDR3 region has the DNA TGCAGCGTTGAAGAAAACAGTGATGAAGCTTTCTTT.

This clonotype has just a few counts. The chain uses TRBV29-1 and TRBJ2-5; D is possibly TRBD1 (6 bases). The germline CDR1 and CDR2 sequences are SQVTM and ANQGSEA. Trimming stripped 1 base from V and 5 bases from J, with 11 bases between. CDR3 size: 13 residues. The DNA for the CDR3 is TGCAGCGTTGAAGGCAGGGGTCGGGAGACCCAGTACTTC. It specifies CSVEGRGRETQYF.

This clonotype occurred many times. This chain connects TRBV5-1 to TRBJ2-1, with D perhaps matching TRBD1 or TRBD2 (5 bases each). The CDR3 totals 15 residues. The V end lost 5 bases, the J end lost 0 bases, and 12 bases lay between the germline ends. Germline V CDR1 and CDR2: SGHRS, YFSETQ. CDR3 protein: CASSGGAPSYNEQFF. The CDR3 bases are TGCGCCAGCAGTGGGGGAGCGCCCTCCTACAATGAGCAGTTCTTC.

There are a few counts of this clonotype. The gene calls are TRBV5-1 and TRBJ2-1; 11 bases line up with TRBD2. CDR1 and CDR2 from the germline V gene are SGHRS and YFSETQ. There are 14 residues in the CDR3. J was trimmed by 9 bases and V by 0 bases; bases with no gene match: 2. CDR3 sequence (DNA): TGCGCCAGCAGCTTGGGGCTAGCGGGGGGTGAGCAGTTCTTC. Its protein product is CASSLGLAGGEQFF.

V usage is TRBV28 and J usage is TRBJ2-4; TRBD2 agrees at 8 bases. The trim removed 5 bases at V and 0 bases at J, leaving 3 bases unmatched. There are 15 residues in the CDR3. Germline V gene data show CDR1 as MDHEN and CDR2 as SYDVKM. CDR3 in amino acids: CASSGAGEAKNIQYF. In nucleotides, the CDR3 is TGTGCCAGCAGTGGAGCGGGGGAAGCCAAAAACATTCAGTACTTC.

The chain links TRBV4-3 to TRBJ2-3; D assignment may be TRBD1 or TRBD2 (5 bases each). The length of the CDR3 is 17 residues. V lost 0 bases, J lost 1 base, and 14 bases lay in between. Germline assignment: CDR1 LGHNA and CDR2 YSLEER. The DNA for the CDR3 is TGCGCCAGCAGCCAAGATCACTGGGGGTCCGGCACAGATACGCAGTATTTT. It encodes CASSQDHWGSGTDTQYF.

This clonotype was counted ten times or more. This chain uses TRBV5-1 with TRBJ2-5, with 12 nucleotides matching TRBD2. The CDR3 covers 16 residues. Germline V gene lookup returns CDR1 SGHRS and CDR2 YFSETQ. V was pared by 0 bases and J by 2 bases, with 2 bases of the junction left unmatched. The CDR3 DNA sequence: TGCGCCAGCAGCTTGGGACTAGCGGGGGTACAAGAGACCCAGTACTTC. Amino acids: CASSLGLAGVQETQYF.

This clonotype was seen a handful of times. The chain carries TRBV28 and TRBJ1-5, with unresolved D. The CDR3 runs 10 residues. Germline-derived CDR1 and CDR2 are MDHEN and SYDVKM. The V end was cut by 11 bases, the J end by 5 bases, with 7 bases between. The CDR3 nucleotides read TGTGCCCACGGGTATCAGCCCCAGCATTTT. Residues: CAHGYQPQHF.

This clonotype was detected many times. The CDR3 DNA is TGTGCCACCAGCACGGGACAGAGGCAGGATCAGCCCCAGCATTTT. Translating it yields CATSTGQRQDQPQHF. J is TRBJ1-5 and V is TRBV15, with TRBD1 matching over 7 bases. The CDR3 contains 15 residues. From germline, CDR1 is LNHNV and CDR2 YYDKDF (reference sequence). With 4 bases clipped from V and 5 bases from J, the junction kept 8 bases outside the gene matches. Complete variable domain (other parts from reference TRBV15 and TRBJ1-5): DAMVIQNPRYQVTQFGKPVTLSCSQTLNHNVMYWYQQKSSQAPKLLFHYYDKDFNNEADTPDNFQSRRPNTSFCFLDIRSPGLGDTAMYLCATSTGQRQDQPQHFGDGTRLSIL.

The chain couples TRBV28 to TRBJ2-5; 15 bases are shared with TRBD2. The junction had 6 bases not matched to a gene; V was cut back by 5 bases and J by 5 bases. The V gene's germline CDR1 is MDHEN and CDR2 SYDVKM. This CDR3 spans 16 amino acids. CDR3 loop: CASSPGLAGGRETQYF. CDR3 sequence (DNA): TGTGCCAGCAGTCCCGGACTAGCGGGGGGGCGTGAGACCCAGTACTTC.

The gene calls are TRBV6-6 and TRBJ1-5, with TRBD1 as a possible D gene (5 bases). The CDR3 length is 12 residues. V lost 2 bases to trimming and J lost 15 bases, with 14 bases between them. Germline V lookup: CDR1 MNHNY, CDR2 SVGAGI (reference sequence). As DNA, the CDR3 is TGTGCCAGCAGTTACCATATGACAGCCCTGCATTTT. Its protein product is CASSYHMTALHF.

The genes are TRBV6-2 or TRBV6-3 and TRBJ2-7, with TRBD2 as a possible D gene (5 bases). With 6 bases removed from V and 6 bases from J, the gap between germline ends came to 21 bases. Germline CDR1 MNHEY, CDR2 SVGEGT. The CDR3 consists of 15 residues. DNA of the CDR3: TGTGCCAGCAGCATCCTGACCGGCGGGCCCCCCGAGCAGTACTTC. Amino acid sequence: CASSILTGGPPEQYF.

Ten or more counts support this clonotype. The chain links TRBV9 to TRBJ2-5, with TRBD1 as a possible D gene (6 bases). The germline gives CDR1 SGDLS, CDR2 YYNGEE. This CDR3 spans 14 amino acids. V gave up 0 bases and J gave up 5 bases, with 11 bases separating them. CDR3 region: CASSVAPGEETQYF. Here the CDR3 DNA reads TGTGCCAGCAGCGTAGCTCCAGGGGAGGAGACCCAGTACTTC.

This clonotype was counted a few times. The V call is TRBV11-2, the J call TRBJ1-1; 8 positions agree with TRBD1. V lost 5 bases to trimming and J lost 4 bases; unmatched junction nucleotides: 6. Germline V CDR1 and CDR2: SGHAT, FQNNGV. This CDR3 is 14 amino acids long. The CDR3 reads CASSTQGAGTEAFF. The CDR3 region has the DNA TGTGCCAGCAGCACCCAGGGGGCAGGCACTGAAGCTTTCTTT.

In its sample, this clonotype was seen a few times. The J gene is TRBJ1-1, the V gene TRBV5-1; 9 positions agree with TRBD1. This CDR3 has 17 amino acids. The J segment lost 0 bases and the V segment lost 5 bases, leaving 11 bases of the junction unmatched. Germline V gene data show CDR1 as SGHRS and CDR2 as YFSETQ. The CDR3 sequence is CASRPPGQGFMNTEAFF. As DNA, the CDR3 is TGCGCCAGCAGACCACCGGGACAGGGATTCATGAACACTGAAGCTTTCTTT.

The gene calls are TRBV20-1 and TRBJ2-5, with 7 positions matching TRBD1. This CDR3 comprises 16 residues. Germline V gene sequence: CDR1 DFQATT, CDR2 SNEGSKA (reference sequence). V trimming: 5 bases; J trimming: 1 base; junction bases outside the gene matches: 13. In nucleotides, the CDR3 is TGCAGTGCTTACTCTCAGGGGGACCCTGCCCAAGAGACCCAGTACTTC. Amino acid sequence: CSAYSQGDPAQETQYF.

This clonotype was observed a few times. This sequence joins TRBV5-1 and TRBJ2-2; TRBD1 agrees at 10 bases. Germline lookup yields CDR1 SGHRS and CDR2 YFSETQ. V lost 3 bases and J lost 3; bases outside the gene matches: 2. The length of the CDR3 is 15 residues. The CDR3 DNA sequence: TGCGCCAGCAGCTCGACAGGGGGCCACACCGGGGAGCTGTTTTTT. Its translation: CASSSTGGHTGELFF.

The chain has TRBV28 and TRBJ2-2; TRBD1 is a possible D gene (6 bases). The CDR3 has 17 residues. V gave up 5 bases and J gave up 1 base, with 17 bases separating them. Germline CDR1 is MDHEN and CDR2 is SYDVKM. The CDR3 sequence is CASSPSAGAVNTGELFF. In DNA form, the CDR3 reads TGTGCCAGCAGTCCCTCGGCAGGGGCCGTGAACACCGGGGAGCTGTTTTTT.

This clonotype was recorded a few times. The chain employs TRBV5-1 and TRBJ2-7; D may be TRBD1 (5 bases). Trimming shortened V by 0 bases and J by 7 bases, and 11 bases separated the two germline ends. The CDR3 sequence is 13 residues long. Looked up from germline, CDR1 is SGHRS and CDR2 is YFSETQ. CDR3 amino acids: CASSLARAGEQYF. For the CDR3, the DNA is TGCGCCAGCAGCTTGGCCAGGGCCGGGGAGCAGTACTTC.

This chain joins TRBV5-1 and TRBJ2-5; D is possibly TRBD2 (6 bases). V was clipped by 4 bases and J by 5 bases, with 15 bases between them. Germline assignment: CDR1 SGHRS and CDR2 YFSETQ. The CDR3 runs 14 residues. The CDR3 DNA reads TGCGCCAGCAGCCGCGGGGAAGGAGTGGAGACCCAGTACTTC. Protein: CASSRGEGVETQYF.

The chain links TRBV7-2 to TRBJ1-1, with a weak D call TRBD1 (5 bases). V lost 5 bases and J lost 3, with 16 bases in between. The CDR3 covers 15 residues. The germline V gene has CDR1 SGHTA and CDR2 FQGNSA. The CDR3 region is CASSTWEGVDTEAFF. CDR3 DNA sequence: TGTGCCAGCAGCACCTGGGAAGGGGTGGACACTGAAGCTTTCTTT.

A few counts support this clonotype. This chain links TRBV7-3 with TRBJ1-1; D gene unclear. Between the trimmed V and J ends, which lost 5 bases and 1 base, there was a span of 14 bases. Germline V lookup: CDR1 SGHTA, CDR2 FQGTGA. The CDR3 spans 15 residues. CDR3 coding DNA: TGTGCCAGCAGCCCCCTACCGGCGCCGAACACTGAAGCTTTCTTT. Residues: CASSPLPAPNTEAFF.

This clonotype was counted between two and nine times. V and J are TRBV5-1 and TRBJ2-3; D gene ambiguous. V lost 2 bases, J lost 5 bases, and 6 bases lay in between. Germline V gene sequence: CDR1 SGHRS, CDR2 YFSETQ. The CDR3 runs to 12 residues. DNA of the CDR3: TGCGCCAGCAGCTTTAAGGGAGATACGCAGTATTTT. Its protein is CASSFKGDTQYF.